This T cell receptor (beta chain) was profiled in a study of blood T cell repertoires in COVID-19. Study background: There were acute and convalescent COVID-19 samples, and they came from the United States, Italy and Spain. PBMCs, B-cell-depleted T cells, or T cells provided the cDNA or gDNA that made up the material.

Authors' data handling: Nucleated cell number was recorded as an estimate derived from reference gene primer amplification. Sequencing was performed with immunoSEQ multiplex PCR; in TCRdb, only in-frame clones are kept and a portion is missing. The DNA gave D and trimming, while V, J and clone size come from that table. The sample shows around 170,000 clones, approximately 84% of them seen only once. The trim removed 4 bases at V and 6 bases at J, leaving 13 bases unmatched. The germline gives CDR1 SGHNT, CDR2 YYREEE (reference sequence). The CDR3 contains 16 residues. The sample holds a few counts of this clone.

The source of this sequence is a woman of 80 years or more with acute or convalescent COVID-19. This chain connects TRBV5-4 to TRBJ2-7, with 10 bases aligning to TRBD2. Sequencing was carried out using peripheral blood. CDR3 DNA sequence: TGTGCCAGCAGCACCACGGTAGAGCGGGGGGGCCGCGAGCAGTACTTC. Translation gives CASSTTVERGGREQYF.